The source of this TCR beta chain is a study of PD-L1 blockade in urothelial cancer. Time point indicated: pretreatment peripheral blood. Only in-frame clones appear in the TCRdb table, and some are missing; sequencing was by immunoSEQ multiplex PCR. This table has approximately 41,000 clones, approximately 86% appearing once. The sequencing here drew on PBMCs, taken around atezolizumab (anti-PD-L1) treatment. The sequence was obtained from an elderly man with urothelial cancer.

The DNA for the CDR3 is TGTGCCAGCAGGAGGGGGTTGACAGGGCGCTACGAGCAGTACTTC. It yields the protein CASRRGLTGRYEQYF. This chain links TRBV6-1 with TRBJ2-7; 7 bases agree with TRBD1. The CDR3 covers 15 residues. Looked up from germline, CDR1 is MNHNS and CDR2 is SASEGT. V lost 6 bases and J lost 3; bases outside the gene matches: 11.